The 5 T cell receptor beta chains reported below all come from one sample, sequenced in a study of T cell responses to AZD1222 COVID-19 vaccine. This table comes from immunoSEQ multiplex PCR, and its TCRdb copy is limited to in-frame clones, with some not included. This table has 85,000 to 90,000 clones, approximately 89% appearing once. The sample consisted of peripheral blood, taken on day 0 of AZD1222 vaccination. These receptors were obtained from an adult in good health.

The V and J genes are TRBV6-5 and TRBJ1-5; 8 bases agree with TRBD1. This CDR3 has 15 amino acids. Losses at the gene ends were 4 bases for V and 2 bases for J; bases not matched to a gene: 4. CDR1 is MNHEY and CDR2 is SVGAGI in the germline V gene. In DNA form, the CDR3 reads TGTGCCAGCAGTTCAGGACAGGGTCGCAATCAGCCCCAGCATTTT. Translation gives CASSSGQGRNQPQHF.

This chain joins TRBV6-2 or TRBV6-3 and TRBJ2-1; 14 bases align to TRBD2. Germline CDR1 MNHEY, CDR2 SVGEGT. The V segment lost 6 bases and the J segment 7 bases; nucleotides outside the gene matches: 8. CDR3 size: 16 residues. CDR3 sequence (DNA): TGTGCCAGCAGCCAAACGACTAGCGGGAGGGATAATGAGCAGTTCTTC. Its protein product is CASSQTTSGRDNEQFF.

The chain links TRBV12-1 to TRBJ1-5. TRBV12-1 is designated a pseudogene. CDR3 length equals 12 residues. For the CDR3, the DNA is TGTGCCAGCAGCTCGTTCAATCAGCCCCAGCATTTT. Encoded protein: CASSSFNQPQHF.

The V gene is TRBV6-5, the J gene TRBJ1-1; D call uncertain. The V end was cut by 2 bases, the J end by 5 bases, with 6 bases between. Per germline, CDR1 MNHEY and CDR2 SVGAGI. The CDR3 covers 12 residues. CDR3 amino acids: CASSYQVTEAFF. The DNA of the CDR3 is TGTGCCAGCAGTTACCAAGTTACTGAAGCTTTCTTT.

The chain employs TRBV10-1 and TRBJ1-2; D remains ambiguous. Germline V gene lookup returns CDR1 WNHNN and CDR2 SYGVQD (reference sequence). V dropped 4 bases and J dropped 2 bases, with 8 bases sitting between them. This CDR3 is built from 13 residues. CDR3 nucleotides: TGCGCCAGCAGTGCGGAAAGGAACTATGGCTACACCTTC. Protein sequence: CASSAERNYGYTF.